This T cell receptor (beta chain) is drawn from a study of CD8 T cells in Susac syndrome. This clonotype is a singleton in its sample. Reverse transcription of about 0.45 to 1 ug RNA was carried out with random hexamers. The authors amplified TCR beta CDR3 across 54 Vbeta and 13 Jbeta using immunoSEQ multiplex PCR. TCRdb used MiXCR to reprocess the immunoSEQ multiplex PCR reads, holding one entry per CDR3 protein. This table has 150,000 to 200,000 distinct CDR3 sequences, roughly 94% appearing once. V lost 2 bases to trimming and J lost 4 bases, with 12 bases between them. CDR1 DFQATT and CDR2 SNEGSKA come from the germline V gene (reference sequence). This CDR3 has 14 amino acids. Sequencing targeted TCR beta in blood CD8+ and CD4+ T cells. The multiple sclerosis control group consisted of treatment-naive patients whose relapsing-remitting disease, which was either stable or active, fulfilled revised McDonald criteria.

The sample comprised CD4+ T cells from PBMCs. The sequence derives from a human donor with multiple sclerosis. The chain uses TRBV20-1 and TRBJ2-4; TRBD1 might be the D (6 bases). As DNA, the CDR3 is TGCAGTGCTAGAATGGCAGGGGCAAAAAACATTCAGTACTTC. As protein: CSARMAGAKNIQYF.